Listed here are 2 T cell receptor beta chains from one sample, sequenced in a study of cytomegalovirus exposure and HLA in healthy donors. TCRdb keeps only in-frame clones here, not all; method: immunoSEQ multiplex PCR. In the table there are hundreds of thousands of clones, around 86% of which are singletons. Material for sequencing was PBMCs. The receptor set was obtained from a woman aged 18 to 35 in good health and CMV-seropositive.

The chain recombines TRBV30 with TRBJ2-7; 7 bases line up with TRBD2. The germline gives CDR1 GTSNPN, CDR2 SVGIG (reference sequence). The CDR3 extends over 13 amino acids. The junction had 11 bases not matched to a gene; V was cut back by 0 bases and J by 12 bases. CDR3: CAWSVLPDPGGYF. The DNA of the CDR3 is TGTGCCTGGAGTGTACTGCCCGATCCGGGGGGGTACTTC.

The rearrangement links TRBV6-1 to TRBJ1-5; D gene unclear. Between the trimmed V and J ends, which lost 3 bases and 0 bases, there was a span of 18 bases. In germline, CDR1 is MNHNS, CDR2 SASEGT. The CDR3 spans 18 residues. CDR3 sequence reads: CASSEPPRVGDSNQPQHF. CDR3 coding DNA: TGTGCCAGCAGTGAGCCTCCTAGGGTCGGGGATAGCAATCAGCCCCAGCATTTT.